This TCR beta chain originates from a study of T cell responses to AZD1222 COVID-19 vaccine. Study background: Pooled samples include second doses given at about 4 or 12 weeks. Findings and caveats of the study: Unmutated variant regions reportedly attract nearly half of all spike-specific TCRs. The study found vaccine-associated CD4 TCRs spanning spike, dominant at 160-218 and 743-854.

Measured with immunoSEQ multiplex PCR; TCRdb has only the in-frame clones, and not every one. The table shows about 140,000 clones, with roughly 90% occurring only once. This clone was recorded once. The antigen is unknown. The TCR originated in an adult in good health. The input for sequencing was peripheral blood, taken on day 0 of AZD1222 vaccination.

The CDR3 here is CASSLGTNTEAFF. The CDR3 bases are TGTGCCAGCAGCTTAGGGACGAACACTGAAGCTTTCTTT. V and J are TRBV7-9 and TRBJ1-1, with unresolved D. Germline assignment: CDR1 SEHNR and CDR2 FQNEAQ (reference sequence). The V end was cut by 1 base, the J end by 1 base, with 4 bases between. CDR3 length: 13 residues.